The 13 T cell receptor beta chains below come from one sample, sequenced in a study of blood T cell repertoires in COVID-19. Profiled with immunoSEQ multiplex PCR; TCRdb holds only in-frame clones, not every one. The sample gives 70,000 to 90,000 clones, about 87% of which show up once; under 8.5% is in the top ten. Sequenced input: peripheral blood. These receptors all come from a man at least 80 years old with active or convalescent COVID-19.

Here the CDR3 reads CASSQGQVVSPLHF. The CDR3 DNA reads TGTGCCAGCAGTCAGGGACAGGTGGTTTCACCCCTCCACTTT. V is TRBV5-4 and J is TRBJ1-6; 8 bases line up with TRBD1. This CDR3 region has 14 residues. CDR1 is SGHNT, CDR2 YYREEE, per germline (reference sequence). V was clipped by 5 bases and J by 9 bases; unmatched bases: 7.

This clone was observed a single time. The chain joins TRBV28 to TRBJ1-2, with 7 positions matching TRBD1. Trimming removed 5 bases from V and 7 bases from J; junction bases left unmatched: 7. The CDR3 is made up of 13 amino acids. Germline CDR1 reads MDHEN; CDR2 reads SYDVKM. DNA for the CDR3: TGTGCCAGCAGTCCCGGGACAGTTTTTGGCTACACCTTC. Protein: CASSPGTVFGYTF.

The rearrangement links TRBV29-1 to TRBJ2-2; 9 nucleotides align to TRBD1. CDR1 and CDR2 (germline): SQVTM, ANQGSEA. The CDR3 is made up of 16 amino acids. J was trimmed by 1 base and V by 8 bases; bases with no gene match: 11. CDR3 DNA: TGCAGCACCCTTGGACAGGGGTCGCAGAACACCGGGGAGCTGTTTTTT. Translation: CSTLGQGSQNTGELFF.

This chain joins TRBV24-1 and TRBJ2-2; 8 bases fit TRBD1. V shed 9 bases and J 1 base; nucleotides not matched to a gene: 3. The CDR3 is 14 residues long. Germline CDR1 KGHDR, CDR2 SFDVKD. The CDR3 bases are TGTGCCACCGGGGGGACAGGGAACACCGGGGAGCTGTTTTTT. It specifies CATGGTGNTGELFF.

CDR3 nucleotide sequence: TGTGCCAGCAGTTTATTCGACCGAGAGGAACAGCCCCAGCATTTT. Its protein product is CASSLFDREEQPQHF. J is TRBJ1-5 and V is TRBV28; D not resolved. Per the germline V gene, CDR1 is MDHEN and CDR2 is SYDVKM. The CDR3 sequence is 15 residues long. V was pared by 1 base and J by 7 bases, with 14 bases between.

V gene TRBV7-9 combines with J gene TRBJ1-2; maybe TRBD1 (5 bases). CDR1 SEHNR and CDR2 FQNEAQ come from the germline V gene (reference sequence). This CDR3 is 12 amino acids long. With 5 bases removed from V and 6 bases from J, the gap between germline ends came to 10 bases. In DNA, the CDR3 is TGTGCCAGCAGCCCGTTACAGGATGGCTACACCTTC. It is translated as CASSPLQDGYTF.

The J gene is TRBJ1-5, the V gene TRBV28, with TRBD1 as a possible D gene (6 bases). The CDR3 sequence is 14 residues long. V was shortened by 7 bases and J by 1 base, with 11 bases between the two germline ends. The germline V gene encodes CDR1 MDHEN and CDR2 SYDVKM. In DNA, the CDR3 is TGTGCCAGCACCACAGGGCTGAGCAATCAGCCCCAGCATTTT. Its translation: CASTTGLSNQPQHF.

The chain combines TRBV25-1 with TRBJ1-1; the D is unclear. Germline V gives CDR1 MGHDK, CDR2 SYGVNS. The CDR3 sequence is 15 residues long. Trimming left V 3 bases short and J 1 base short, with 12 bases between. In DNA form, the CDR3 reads TGTGCCAGCAGTGACGACACCGGGAGGAACACTGAAGCTTTCTTT. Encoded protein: CASSDDTGRNTEAFF. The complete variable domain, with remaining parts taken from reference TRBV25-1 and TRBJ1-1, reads EADIYQTPRYLVIGTGKKITLECSQTMGHDKMYWYQQDPGMELHLIHYSYGVNSTEKGDLSSESTVSRIRTEHFPLTLESARPSHTSQYLCASSDDTGRNTEAFFGQGTRLTVV.

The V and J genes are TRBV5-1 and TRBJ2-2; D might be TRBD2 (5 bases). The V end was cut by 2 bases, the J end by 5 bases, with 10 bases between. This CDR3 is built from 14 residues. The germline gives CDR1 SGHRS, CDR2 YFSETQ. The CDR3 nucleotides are TGCGCCAGCAGCTTCACTAGTTTGACCGGGGAGCTGTTTTTT. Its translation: CASSFTSLTGELFF.

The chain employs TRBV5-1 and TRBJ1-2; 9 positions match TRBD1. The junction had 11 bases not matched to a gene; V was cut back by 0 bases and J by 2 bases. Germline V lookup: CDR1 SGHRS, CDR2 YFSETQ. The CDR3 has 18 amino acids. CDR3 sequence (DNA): TGCGCCAGCAGCTTGGGGGCCGGGACAGGGAGAATAAACTATGGCTACACCTTC. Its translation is CASSLGAGTGRINYGYTF.

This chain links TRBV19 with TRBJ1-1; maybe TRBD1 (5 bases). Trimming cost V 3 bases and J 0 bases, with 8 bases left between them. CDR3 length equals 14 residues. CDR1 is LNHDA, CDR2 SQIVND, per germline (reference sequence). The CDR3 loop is CASSITGMNTEAFF. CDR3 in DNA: TGTGCCAGTAGTATTACAGGAATGAACACTGAAGCTTTCTTT.

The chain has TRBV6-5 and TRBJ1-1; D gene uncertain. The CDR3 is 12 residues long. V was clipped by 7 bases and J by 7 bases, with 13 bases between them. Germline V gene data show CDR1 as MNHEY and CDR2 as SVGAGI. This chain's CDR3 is CASTVVLGEAFF. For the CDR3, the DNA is TGTGCCAGCACCGTGGTCCTCGGTGAAGCTTTCTTT.

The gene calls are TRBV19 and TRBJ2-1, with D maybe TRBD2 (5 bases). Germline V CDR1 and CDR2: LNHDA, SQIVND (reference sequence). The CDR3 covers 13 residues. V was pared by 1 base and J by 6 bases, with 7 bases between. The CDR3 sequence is CASSIGGGNEQFF. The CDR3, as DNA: TGTGCCAGTAGTATAGGCGGAGGCAATGAGCAGTTCTTC.